This T cell receptor beta chain was captured in a study of CD8+ T cells in alopecia areata. Study outcomes and limitations: Patients showed less clear TCR sequence sharing than mice, possibly partly because of HLA diversity.

After isolation, RNA underwent reverse transcription to generate cDNA as the sequencing template. Sequencing used immunoSEQ multiplex PCR; TCRdb keeps in-frame clones, though not all of them. The sample holds around 140,000 clones, approximately 49% seen once. Deletions cut 1 base from V and 3 bases from J, with 10 bases between. The length of the CDR3 is 14 residues. Per germline, CDR1 GTSNPN and CDR2 SVGIG (reference sequence). Researchers gathered lesional scalp punch biopsies and peripheral blood from patients with alopecia areata. PBMCs yielded sorted CD4+ and CD8+ T cells. With regard to this clone: Its cognate antigen is unknown.

The chain carries TRBV30 and TRBJ1-5; no clear D. The input for sequencing was CD4+ T cells sorted from blood, taken at week 0. The sequence was collected from a human donor with alopecia areata. CDR3 amino acids: CAWSAGRYNQPQHF. For the CDR3, the DNA is TGTGCCTGGAGTGCAGGCAGGTACAATCAGCCCCAGCATTTT.